This record looks at one T cell receptor beta chain sequence and its context. What it binds is not known. A second PCR of 7 to 11 cycles used a sample-barcoded 5' primer and a J-beta primer mix. Paired-end reads containing CDR3 totaled no fewer than 3 million for each sample. TCRdb used MiXCR to reprocess the 5' RACE reads, holding one entry per CDR3 protein. The sample lists 1 million to 1.2 million distinct CDR3 sequences; under 40% were seen once. Isolating PBMCs gave at least 7 million of these cells per sample. Germline V CDR1 and CDR2: SGHTA, FQGNSA. The CDR3 extends over 16 amino acids. After removal of 5 bases from V and 1 base from J, the junction contained 7 bases not matched to a gene. This entry is derived from a study of blood T cells in healthy people across ages. About the research overall: Capture via template switching afforded approximately one barcoded beta molecule per two T cells. Study-wide findings and caveats: Changes in expanded clonotypes were possibly confounded, as the CMV status of donors was unknown.

J is TRBJ2-3 and V is TRBV7-2; 9 nucleotides line up with TRBD1. What was sequenced was blood. The source of this sequence is a man aged 18 to 30 in good health. DNA of the CDR3: TGTGCCAGCAGCCGCAAACAGGGGGCCCGCACAGATACGCAGTATTTT. It is translated as CASSRKQGARTDTQYF.